The source of this TCR beta chain is a study of blood T cells in healthy people across ages. Study-level results: Estimates of total diversity, which came from one million sequenced T cells, were considered to be underestimates.

Together with a sample-barcoded 5' primer, a J-beta primer mix was included in a second PCR lasting about 6 to 11 cycles. Tagging of each cDNA molecule was performed by a template-switch adaptor with 12 random nucleotides. TCRdb redid the calling of the 5' RACE reads with MiXCR, one entry per CDR3 protein. Here the sample spans some 850,000 distinct CDR3 sequences, roughly 24% being singletons. This clonotype was seen a few times. Antigen specificity is unknown. V was pared by 4 bases and J by 4 bases, with 7 bases of the junction left unmatched. This CDR3 is built from 15 residues. Per germline, CDR1 SGDLS and CDR2 YYNGEE. This same sample was also taken into another study, of T cells of mothers and their children.

This sequence was found in a boy between 10 and 17 years old in good health. This chain connects TRBV9 to TRBJ2-2, with 7 bases fitting TRBD2. The sequenced sample consisted of blood. CDR3 residues: CASSSRLAGTGELFF. CDR3 DNA sequence: TGTGCCAGCAGCTCCCGACTAGCTGGCACCGGGGAGCTGTTTTTT.